Listed below are T cell receptor beta chains from one sample, sequenced in a study of spatial heterogeneity in lung cancer. Using its own MiXCR run on the 5' RACE reads, TCRdb lists one record per CDR3 protein. The table includes about 120,000 distinct CDR3 sequences, 10% to 15% detected once. The sequencing used PBMCs, collected at follow-up. The receptors derive from a male donor with early-stage non-small cell lung cancer. CDR3s include the opening cysteine and the closing phenylalanine or tryptophan. The D gene is left open where the match is weak. Size tells how often a clone was seen (once, few, many) or the class of an expanded clone, and some rows leave it out.

D gene: -; J gene: TRBJ2-5; V gene: TRBV4-1; clone size: many; CDR3 protein: CASSQTVQETQYF; CDR3 DNA: TGCGCCAGCAGCCAAACCGTACAAGAGACCCAGTACTTC
D gene: TRBD1; J gene: TRBJ1-5; V gene: TRBV19; clone size: -; CDR3 protein: CASSSRDSDNQPQHF; CDR3 DNA: TGTGCCAGTAGTTCCCGGGACAGTGACAATCAGCCCCAGCATTTT
D gene: -; J gene: TRBJ1-1; V gene: TRBV12-3/TRBV12-4; clone size: few; CDR3 protein: CASSFGIMNTEAFF; CDR3 DNA: TGTGCCAGCAGTTTTGGAATCATGAACACTGAAGCTTTCTTT
D gene: -; J gene: TRBJ1-5; V gene: TRBV4-1; clone size: few; CDR3 protein: CASSQVPLRGSAQPQHF; CDR3 DNA: TGCGCCAGCAGCCAAGTTCCTCTCAGGGGTTCCGCTCAGCCCCAGCATTTT
D gene: -; J gene: TRBJ1-4; V gene: TRBV7-9; clone size: few; CDR3 protein: CASSLNEKLFF; CDR3 DNA: TGTGCCAGCAGCTTAAATGAAAAACTGTTTTTT
D gene: TRBD1; J gene: TRBJ1-6; V gene: TRBV4-2; clone size: -; CDR3 protein: CASSQITTGFNSPLHF; CDR3 DNA: TGTGCCAGCAGCCAAATCACGACAGGGTTTAATTCACCCCTCCACTTT
D gene: -; J gene: TRBJ2-5; V gene: TRBV5-6; clone size: many; CDR3 protein: CASTALVEGYDETQYF; CDR3 DNA: TGTGCCAGCACCGCCCTAGTAGAGGGCTACGATGAGACCCAGTACTTC
D gene: -; J gene: TRBJ2-3; V gene: TRBV5-1; clone size: many; CDR3 protein: CASSVGLRTDTQYF; CDR3 DNA: TGCGCCAGCAGCGTGGGACTGCGCACAGATACGCAGTATTTT
D gene: TRBD2; J gene: TRBJ2-7; V gene: TRBV4-3; clone size: few; CDR3 protein: CASSQVLLAGSYEQYF; CDR3 DNA: TGCGCCAGCAGCCAAGTCTTACTAGCGGGCTCCTACGAGCAGTACTTC
D gene: -; J gene: TRBJ1-5; V gene: TRBV5-6; clone size: few; CDR3 protein: CASSFFGSGDQPQHF; CDR3 DNA: TGTGCCAGCAGCTTTTTCGGCAGCGGAGATCAGCCCCAGCATTTT
D gene: -; J gene: TRBJ1-5; V gene: TRBV4-1; clone size: -; CDR3 protein: CASSQEGGQRLAPQHF; CDR3 DNA: TGCGCCAGCAGCCAAGAGGGAGGGCAGCGTCTTGCGCCCCAGCATTTT
D gene: -; J gene: TRBJ1-1; V gene: TRBV20-1; clone size: -; CDR3 protein: CSQGLQNTEAFF; CDR3 DNA: TGCAGTCAGGGGCTACAGAACACTGAAGCTTTCTTT
D gene: -; J gene: TRBJ2-2; V gene: TRBV7-4; clone size: -; CDR3 protein: CASSFSTGQELFF; CDR3 DNA: TGTGCCAGCAGCTTCTCGACAGGCCAGGAGCTGTTTTTT
D gene: TRBD1; J gene: TRBJ1-1; V gene: TRBV12-3/TRBV12-4; clone size: many; CDR3 protein: CASRYHHGQGSAEAFF; CDR3 DNA: TGTGCCAGCAGGTACCACCATGGACAGGGGAGCGCTGAAGCTTTCTTT